This passage covers 16 T cell receptor beta chains from one sample sequenced in a study of beta chain features in type 1 diabetes. Isolated RNA was reverse transcribed in full, so expressed TCRB transcripts were sequenced. Clones were sequenced by immunoSEQ multiplex PCR, and TCRdb holds only the in-frame ones, with some missing. The table records 400,000 to 550,000 clones, roughly an eighth of them present only once. The sample was naive CD4+ T cells from blood. All receptors derive from a young woman in good health.

This clone was found a few times. The gene calls are TRBV7-6 and TRBJ2-3; 8 nucleotides match TRBD2. Trimming cost V 3 bases and J 1 base; bases outside gene matches: 3. CDR1 SGHVS and CDR2 FNYEAQ come from the germline V gene. The CDR3 contains 15 residues. CDR3 in amino acids: CASSFGRVGTDTQYF. The CDR3 DNA reads as TGTGCCAGCAGCTTCGGGAGGGTCGGCACAGATACGCAGTATTTT. Supplemented by reference TRBV7-6 and TRBJ2-3, the full variable domain reads GAGVSQSPRYKVTKRGQDVALRCDPISGHVSLYWYRQALGQGPEFLTYFNYEAQQDKSGLPNDRFSAERPEGSISTLTIQRTEQRDSAMYRCASSFGRVGTDTQYFGPGTRLTVL.

The chain's CDR3 is CASSRPTRAQETQYF. The CDR3 nucleotides read TGTGCCAGCAGTCGGCCTACGAGGGCCCAAGAGACCCAGTACTTC. The V and J genes are TRBV28 and TRBJ2-5, with D possibly TRBD2 on 5 matching bases. V was cut by 5 bases and J by 1 base, with 14 bases left in between. The CDR3 extends over 15 amino acids. CDR1 and CDR2 from the germline V gene are MDHEN and SYDVKM.

This clone came up many times. This CDR3 reads CASSLPVNTEAFF. The CDR3 DNA reads as TGTGCCAGCAGCCTCCCGGTGAACACTGAAGCTTTCTTT. The V gene is TRBV7-9, the J gene TRBJ1-1, with D unresolved. This CDR3 is 13 amino acids long. CDR1 and CDR2 (germline): SEHNR, FQNEAQ (reference sequence). With 5 bases removed from V and 0 bases from J, the gap between germline ends came to 7 bases.

This clone was picked up a small number of times. The V call is TRBV5-1, the J call TRBJ2-3; TRBD2 agrees at 12 bases. V gave up 1 base and J gave up 0 bases; unmatched junction bases: 3. The germline gives CDR1 SGHRS, CDR2 YFSETQ. This CDR3 is 17 amino acids long. CDR3 sequence reads: CASSLRGLAGSTDTQYF. CDR3 DNA sequence: TGCGCCAGCAGCTTGAGAGGACTAGCGGGGAGCACAGATACGCAGTATTTT.

This clone has a handful of counts. V is TRBV20-1 and J is TRBJ2-7, with 7 bases that match TRBD2. Trimming removed 4 bases from V and 5 bases from J; junction bases left unmatched: 2. The CDR3 spans 11 residues. Germline assignment: CDR1 DFQATT and CDR2 SNEGSKA (reference sequence). The CDR3 nucleotides are TGCAGTGCTATCGGGGGGAACGAGCAGTACGTC. It specifies CSAIGGNEQYV.

This chain connects TRBV19 to TRBJ2-1; no clear D gene. The germline V gene has CDR1 LNHDA and CDR2 SQIVND (reference sequence). The V end was cut by 7 bases, the J end by 7 bases, with 14 bases between. This CDR3 spans 13 amino acids. The CDR3 DNA sequence: TGTGCCAGTACCTCCTTCCCCGGGAATGAGCAGTTCTTC. This translates into CASTSFPGNEQFF.

The J gene is TRBJ2-2, the V gene TRBV28, with 8 bases aligning to TRBD1. Germline V CDR1 and CDR2: MDHEN, SYDVKM. The ends lost 7 bases at V and 1 base at J; junction bases unmatched: 5. This CDR3 has 15 amino acids. The CDR3 sequence: CASTMDRVNTGELFF. CDR3 DNA sequence: TGTGCCAGCACCATGGACAGGGTGAACACCGGGGAGCTGTTTTTT.

This clone showed up many times. The chain combines TRBV30 with TRBJ2-7, with TRBD2 matching over 8 bases. The CDR3 contains 11 residues. The V and J ends lost 5 bases and 10 bases, in that order; junction bases with no gene match: 7. Germline V gene data show CDR1 as GTSNPN and CDR2 as SVGIG (reference sequence). In DNA, the CDR3 is TGTGCCTGGGACAGCGGGGGTGACCAGTACTTC. Protein sequence: CAWDSGGDQYF.

This clone was counted a few times. The chain links TRBV30 to TRBJ2-7; D uncertain. The V end was cut by 0 bases, the J end by 9 bases, with 18 bases between. CDR1 is GTSNPN and CDR2 is SVGIG in the germline V gene (reference sequence). The length of the CDR3 is 14 residues. The DNA of the CDR3 is TGTGCCTGGAGTGTACCCCGCCGGGTTATAGGGCAGTACTTC. It translates to CAWSVPRRVIGQYF.

This clone was counted between two and nine times. The chain carries TRBV7-9 and TRBJ1-4; D possibly corresponds to TRBD1 (5 bases). The CDR3 extends over 14 amino acids. Germline assignment: CDR1 SEHNR and CDR2 FQNEAQ (reference sequence). Trimming removed 2 bases at V and 8 bases at J, with 12 bases between. The CDR3 protein is CASSLQGSLEKLFF. The DNA of the CDR3 is TGTGCCAGCAGCTTACAGGGAAGTTTGGAAAAACTGTTTTTT.

This clone was detected many times. Other DNA sequences in this sample translate to the same CDR3. The rearrangement links TRBV30 to TRBJ1-2, with D possibly TRBD1 on 5 matching bases. In germline, CDR1 is GTSNPN, CDR2 SVGIG (reference sequence). The ends were cut back, 3 bases at V and 1 base at J, with 6 bases in the middle. The CDR3 totals 12 residues. The CDR3: CAWRTVNYGYTF. The CDR3 DNA follows: TGTGCCTGGAGGACAGTTAACTATGGCTACACCTTC.

The chain is built from TRBV10-3 and TRBJ1-6; no clear D. The CDR3 runs 15 residues. Deletions cut 10 bases from V and 0 bases from J, with 13 bases between. Germline CDR1 is ENHRY and CDR2 is SYGVKD. The DNA of the CDR3 is TGTGCCACTTCCCCTGGGAGCTCCTATAATTCACCCCTCCACTTT. It codes for CATSPGSSYNSPLHF.

The J gene is TRBJ2-7, the V gene TRBV21-1; the tabulated D call, TRBD1, remains unverified against the DNA. TRBV21-1 is reported as a pseudogene. This CDR3 contains 15 residues. CDR3 nucleotides: TGTGCCAGCAGGACGGAGGGGGCCAACTCCTACGAGCAGTACGTC. Translation gives CASRTEGANSYEQYV.

The chain recombines TRBV29-1 with TRBJ2-7; the match to TRBD2 covers 11 bases. This CDR3 comprises 15 residues. The V gene end was trimmed by 4 bases and the J gene end by 2 bases; junction bases not matched to a gene: 7. CDR1 SQVTM and CDR2 ANQGSEA come from the germline V gene. The CDR3 nucleotides read TGCAGCGTTGGGGTAGCGGGAGGGCACACCTACGAGCAGTACTTC. Residues: CSVGVAGGHTYEQYF.

The chain recombines TRBV30 with TRBJ2-6, with 8 nucleotides matching TRBD1. V shed 0 bases, J shed 0 bases, and the junction held 10 bases outside the gene matches. The CDR3 extends over 19 amino acids. Germline V gene sequence: CDR1 GTSNPN, CDR2 SVGIG (reference sequence). In DNA, the CDR3 is TGTGCCTGGAGTGTACACGGACAGGGTACCCGCTCTGGGGCCAACGTCCTGACTTTC. This sequence encodes CAWSVHGQGTRSGANVLTF.

This clone was counted only a few times. As DNA, the CDR3 is TGTGCCAGTATCCCCCAGGGAGCGGCTAATGAAAAACTGTTTTTT. Protein: CASIPQGAANEKLFF. The chain couples TRBV19 to TRBJ1-4; D perhaps matches TRBD1 (5 bases). The V gene's germline CDR1 is LNHDA and CDR2 SQIVND (reference sequence). V lost 7 bases and J 3 bases, leaving 15 bases between the germline ends. The CDR3 runs to 15 residues.